The source of this T cell receptor beta chain is a study of a mutant IDH1 vaccine in newly diagnosed glioma. Points on this clone: Its antigen is not identified.

Time point reported: week 47, end of study. Each dose of the vaccine consisted of 300 ug of mutant IDH1 20-mer peptide, with topical imiquimod. This table comes from immunoSEQ multiplex PCR, and its TCRdb copy is limited to in-frame clones, with some not included. The sample carries tens of thousands of clones, 82% recorded once. The sequence was collected from a man younger than 35 with glioma. Some clones in this sample may be carry-over from other donors' samples. The starting material was PBMCs, obtained from a glioma patient whose treatment included an IDH1 peptide vaccine.

CDR3 residues: CASSGTGGGNQPQHF. The CDR3 nucleotides are TGTGCCAGCAGTGGGACAGGGGGCGGCAATCAGCCCCAGCATTTT. The chain combines TRBV2 with TRBJ1-5; 11 nucleotides match TRBD1. In germline, CDR1 is SNHLY, CDR2 FYNNEI. Trimming cost V 4 bases and J 2 bases; bases outside gene matches: 1. The CDR3 spans 15 residues.